This T cell receptor (beta chain) appears in the sequencing data of a study of shared clonotypes between healthy human individuals. Whole-study context: Donors consisted of two women and three men between 18 and 49.

TCRdb's table, derived via immunoSEQ multiplex PCR, lists solely in-frame clones and lacks some. The table lists hundreds of thousands of clones, 95% to 97% of them singletons. CD45RO-negative CD8 cells positively selected for CCR7 made up the naive population, which excluded terminally differentiated effector memory CD45RA+ cells. The sequenced sample consisted of naive CD8+ T cells sorted from blood. The clonotype originates from a woman in her 30s in good health.

CDR3 region: CASSLMAGGAYNEQFF. The DNA for the CDR3 is TGTGCCAGCAGTTTAATGGCAGGTGGGGCTTACAATGAGCAGTTCTTC. This chain joins TRBV27 and TRBJ2-1; maybe TRBD1 (5 bases). CDR3 length equals 16 residues. V was pared by 2 bases and J by 4 bases, with 15 bases between. The germline gives CDR1 MNHEY, CDR2 SMNVEV (reference sequence).